This is a list of T cell receptor beta chains from one sample in a study of shared clonotypes between healthy human individuals. Using immunoSEQ multiplex PCR, the repertoire was profiled, and TCRdb retains in-frame clones only, with some absent. The sample lists around 2.5 million clones, 90% to 95% seen once, with 0.35% to 0.45% in the top ten. The sequenced sample consisted of naive CD4+ T cells from PBMCs. Receptors were obtained from a man younger than 30 in good health. Some clones in this sample may be carry-over from other donors' samples. Both conserved end residues are part of each CDR3. D genes are given only for firm matches. A clone size is listed for some rows: how often the clone was seen (once, few, many), or a class if it is expanded.

>TRBD2|-|TRBJ2-2|TRBV29-1
CSVEGTSGRAPTGELFF
TGCAGCGTTGAGGGGACTAGCGGGAGGGCCCCCACCGGGGAGCTGTTTTTT
>-|once|TRBJ2-7|TRBV20-1
CSARAGGEQYF
TGCAGTGCTAGAGCTGGGGGCGAGCAGTACTTC
>TRBD2|-|TRBJ2-7|TRBV7-9
CASSLIGAGEDEQYF
TGTGCCAGCAGCTTAATAGGGGCGGGAGAAGACGAGCAGTACTTC
>-|once|TRBJ2-7|TRBV4-2
CASSRRQDSYEQYF
TGTGCCAGCAGCCGACGACAGGACTCCTACGAGCAGTACTTC
>TRBD1|-|TRBJ2-2|TRBV19
CASNLNLRGPNTGELFF
TGTGCCAGTAATCTTAACCTCAGGGGGCCGAACACCGGGGAGCTGTTTTTT
>-|-|TRBJ2-7|TRBV5-4
CASSGRVGFSYEQYF
TGTGCCAGCAGCGGCCGCGTAGGATTCTCCTACGAGCAGTACTTC
>-|-|TRBJ2-7|TRBV9
CASSVGRGSYTYEQYF
TGTGCCAGCAGCGTAGGTCGAGGTAGCTATACCTACGAGCAGTACTTC
>-|-|TRBJ1-1|TRBV2
CASSEEGGRNTEAFF
TGTGCCAGCAGTGAAGAAGGGGGGCGGAACACTGAAGCTTTCTTT
>TRBD2|-|TRBJ2-1|TRBV28
CASSFGGTSGSGRNDEQFF
TGTGCCAGCAGTTTCGGAGGGACTAGCGGGAGTGGGAGGAACGATGAGCAGTTCTTC
>-|-|TRBJ2-7|TRBV18
CASSPPGPGLEQYF
TGTGCCAGCTCACCACCGGGCCCAGGGCTCGAGCAGTACTTC
>-|-|TRBJ2-1|TRBV7-8
CASSPRLVDSGNEQFF
TGTGCCAGCAGCCCCCGACTCGTCGACTCCGGCAATGAGCAGTTCTTC
>-|once|TRBJ1-1|TRBV28
CASSKQGLNTEAFF
TGTGCCAGCAGCAAGCAGGGTTTGAACACTGAAGCTTTCTTT
>-|-|TRBJ2-7|TRBV4-1
CASSQAPGGTLTYEQYF
TGCGCCAGCAGCCAAGCCCCTGGCGGGACCCTGACCTACGAGCAGTACTTC
>-|once|TRBJ1-4|TRBV5-1
CASSIGTANEKLFF
TGCGCCAGCAGCATCGGGACTGCTAATGAAAAACTGTTTTTT
>-|-|TRBJ2-1|TRBV2
CANPTGSSYNEQFF
TGTGCCAATCCCACAGGGAGCTCCTACAATGAGCAGTTCTTC
>-|-|TRBJ1-1|TRBV28
CASSLVPGAMNTEAFF
TGTGCCAGCAGTTTAGTCCCCGGGGCCATGAACACTGAAGCTTTCTTT
>-|-|TRBJ2-1|TRBV11-2
CASSLVRWGDYNEQFF
TGTGCCAGCAGCTTAGTACGATGGGGGGACTACAATGAGCAGTTCTTC
>TRBD1|-|TRBJ2-5|TRBV18
CASSPFVRGSGETQYF
TGTGCCAGCTCACCATTCGTCAGGGGGTCAGGAGAGACCCAGTACTTC
>-|-|TRBJ1-1|TRBV7-6
CASSARISGDAEAFF
TGTGCCAGCAGCGCCCGGATTTCTGGGGACGCTGAAGCTTTCTTT
>-|-|TRBJ2-5|TRBV19
CASRPSIPGQETQYF
TGTGCCAGTAGACCCTCGATTCCGGGGCAAGAGACCCAGTACTTC
>-|-|TRBJ1-3|TRBV6-1
CASSPSPLGGNTIYF
TGTGCCAGCAGCCCAAGCCCGCTTGGGGGAAACACCATATATTTT
>TRBD1|-|TRBJ2-2|TRBV5-1
CASNTLPKTGRSGELFF
TGCGCCAGCAACACTCTCCCAAAGACAGGGCGTTCCGGGGAGCTGTTTTTT
>-|-|TRBJ1-1|TRBV28
CASSFPSTEAFF
TGTGCCAGCAGTTTCCCCAGCACTGAAGCTTTCTTT
>TRBD1|-|TRBJ1-2|TRBV5-1
CASSMGQGIGLYGYTF
TGCGCCAGCAGCATGGGACAGGGCATAGGCCTCTATGGCTACACCTTC
>-|-|TRBJ1-1|TRBV5-8
CASSLGAGFSRTEAFF
TGTGCCAGCAGCCTGGGGGCCGGGTTTAGTCGGACTGAAGCTTTCTTT
>-|-|TRBJ1-1|TRBV10-1
CASSEEAYTEAFF
TGCGCCAGCAGTGAGGAGGCTTACACTGAAGCTTTCTTT
>-|once|TRBJ1-2|TRBV28
CASSSPGGGLRYGYTF
TGTGCCAGCAGTTCCCCCGGGGGGGGGCTTCGCTATGGCTACACCTTC
>-|-|TRBJ1-1|TRBV6-6
CASRTGNTEAFF
TGTGCCAGCAGGACGGGGAACACTGAAGCTTTCTTT
>-|-|TRBJ2-5|TRBV2
CASRPSAASQYF
TGTGCCAGCAGGCCCTCAGCGGCGTCCCAGTACTTC
>TRBD1|once|TRBJ1-4|TRBV7-8
CASSPDRVVNEKLFF
TGTGCCAGCAGCCCAGACAGGGTCGTAAATGAAAAACTGTTTTTT
>TRBD2|-|TRBJ2-1|TRBV9
CASSSGGSPSYNEQFF
TGTGCCAGCAGCTCGGGGGGGTCCCCCTCTTACAATGAGCAGTTCTTC
>-|-|TRBJ1-1|TRBV5-1
CASSGKPAGEGTEAFF
TGCGCCAGCAGCGGGAAACCCGCAGGCGAAGGCACTGAAGCTTTCTTT
>TRBD1|once|TRBJ1-2|TRBV29-1
CSVEGSGGYYGYTF
TGCAGCGTTGAAGGGTCAGGGGGATACTATGGCTACACCTTC
>-|-|TRBJ1-2|TRBV28
CASKVGTKSNYGYTF
TGTGCCAGCAAAGTCGGGACGAAGTCGAACTATGGCTACACCTTC
>-|-|TRBJ2-3|TRBV9
CASSYGMTAEGDTQYF
TGTGCCAGCAGTTACGGGATGACAGCGGAGGGGGATACGCAGTATTTT
>TRBD2|-|TRBJ2-1|TRBV11-3
CASSSRLAESYNEQFF
TGTGCCAGCAGCTCCAGACTAGCGGAATCCTACAATGAGCAGTTCTTC
>-|-|TRBJ2-5|TRBV30
CAWAPAGETQYF
TGTGCCTGGGCACCGGCGGGAGAGACCCAGTACTTC
>-|-|TRBJ2-1|TRBV18
CASSTETENEQFF
TGTGCCAGCTCCACCGAGACTGAAAATGAGCAGTTCTTC
>TRBD2|-|TRBJ2-7|TRBV13
CASSLGPVAGGHTYEQYF
TGTGCCAGCAGCTTAGGTCCGGTAGCGGGAGGACACACCTACGAGCAGTACTTC
>-|-|TRBJ2-1|TRBV14
CASSQGRYNEQFF
TGTGCCAGCAGCCAAGGCAGGTACAATGAGCAGTTCTTC
>TRBD1|-|TRBJ2-1|TRBV29-1
CSVRFRDSYNEQFF
TGCAGCGTTAGGTTCAGGGACAGCTACAATGAGCAGTTCTTC
>-|-|TRBJ1-3|TRBV6-6
CASSPRVSGNTIYF
TGTGCCAGCAGCCCGAGGGTCTCTGGAAACACCATATATTTT
>TRBD1|-|TRBJ1-2|TRBV4-1
CASSQMYPGGYGYTF
TGCGCCAGCAGCCAAATGTATCCAGGGGGTTATGGCTACACCTTC
>-|-|TRBJ2-5|TRBV27
CASSLGGWYGRETQYF
TGTGCCAGCAGTCTAGGGGGTTGGTACGGCCGAGAGACCCAGTACTTC
>-|-|TRBJ2-5|TRBV15
CATSSGQGIPHETQYF
TGTGCCACCAGCAGCGGTCAGGGGATCCCCCACGAGACCCAGTACTTC
>-|-|TRBJ1-5|TRBV4-1
CASSQDRGRPQHF
TGCGCCAGCAGCCAAGATAGGGGCCGTCCCCAGCATTTT
>-|-|TRBJ2-3|TRBV7-9
CASTRERADTQYF
TGTGCCAGCACACGGGAGAGGGCAGATACGCAGTATTTT
>TRBD1|-|TRBJ2-7|TRBV28
CASSPPGQSLEQYF
TGTGCCAGCAGCCCCCCGGGACAGTCCCTCGAGCAGTACTTC
>TRBD2|-|TRBJ2-7|TRBV2
CASKTSGRAWQYF
TGTGCCAGCAAGACTAGCGGGAGGGCCTGGCAGTACTTC
>-|-|TRBJ2-7|TRBV7-2
CASSLAPGPGAYEQYF
TGTGCCAGCAGCTTAGCGCCCGGCCCGGGGGCCTACGAGCAGTACTTC